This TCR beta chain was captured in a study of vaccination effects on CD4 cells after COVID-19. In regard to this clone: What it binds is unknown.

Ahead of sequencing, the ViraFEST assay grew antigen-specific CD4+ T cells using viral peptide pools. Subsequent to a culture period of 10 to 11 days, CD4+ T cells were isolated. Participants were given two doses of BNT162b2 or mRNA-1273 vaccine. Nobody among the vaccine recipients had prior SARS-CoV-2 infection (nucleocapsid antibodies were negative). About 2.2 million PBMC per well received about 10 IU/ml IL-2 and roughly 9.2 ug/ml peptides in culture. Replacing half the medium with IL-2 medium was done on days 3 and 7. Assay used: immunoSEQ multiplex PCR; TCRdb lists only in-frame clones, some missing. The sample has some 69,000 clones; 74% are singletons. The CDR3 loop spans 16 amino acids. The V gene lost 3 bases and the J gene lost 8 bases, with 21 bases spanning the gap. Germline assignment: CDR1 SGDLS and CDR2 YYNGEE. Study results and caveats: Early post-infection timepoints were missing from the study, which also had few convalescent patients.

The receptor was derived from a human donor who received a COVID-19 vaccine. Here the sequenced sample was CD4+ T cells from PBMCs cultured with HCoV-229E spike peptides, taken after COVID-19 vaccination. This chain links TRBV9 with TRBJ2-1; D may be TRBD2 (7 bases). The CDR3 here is CASSAEMGGGLYEQFF. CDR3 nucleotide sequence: TGTGCCAGCAGCGCCGAAATGGGGGGGGGCCTCTATGAGCAGTTCTTC.